This TCR beta chain was found in a study of T cell responses to AZD1222 COVID-19 vaccine. Study-wide results and caveats: The study sampled repertoires only after the peak T cell response. Just a handful of AZD1222 recipients tested seropositive at baseline. Donor demographics were predominantly white British with a female majority; clonal diversity may be underestimated.

Assay used: immunoSEQ multiplex PCR; TCRdb lists only in-frame clones, some missing. The table has 69,000 or so clones, 88% seen once; the top ten hold around 4.8%. To note about this clone: Its antigen remains unidentified.

The sequence was collected from an adult who received the MenACWY meningococcal vaccine as a control. The sequences come from peripheral blood, collected 28 days after the second dose of the MenACWY control vaccine.

CDR3 coding DNA: TGTGCCAGCAGCTTAGAGCAGGGGTCAGAGACCCAGTACTTC. Translating gives CASSLEQGSETQYF. The rearrangement joins TRBV7-2 to TRBJ2-5; a weak D match, TRBD1 (6 bases). The CDR3 loop spans 14 amino acids. V was trimmed by 1 base and J by 4 bases, leaving 10 bases between them. CDR1 and CDR2 (germline): SGHTA, FQGNSA.